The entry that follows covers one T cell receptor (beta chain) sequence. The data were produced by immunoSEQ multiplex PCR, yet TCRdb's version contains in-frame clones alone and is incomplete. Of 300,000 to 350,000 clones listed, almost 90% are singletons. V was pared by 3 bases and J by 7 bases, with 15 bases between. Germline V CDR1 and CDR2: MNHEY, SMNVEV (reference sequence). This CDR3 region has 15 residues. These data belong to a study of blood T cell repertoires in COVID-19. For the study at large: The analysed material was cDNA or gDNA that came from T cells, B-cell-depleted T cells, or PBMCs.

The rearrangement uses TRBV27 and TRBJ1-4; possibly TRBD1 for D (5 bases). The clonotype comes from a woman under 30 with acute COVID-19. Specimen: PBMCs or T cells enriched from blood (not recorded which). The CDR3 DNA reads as TGTGCCAGCAGTTTTGGGGGAGGGGATAGTGAAAAACTGTTTTTT. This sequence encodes CASSFGGGDSEKLFF.